This T cell receptor (beta chain) comes out of a study of beta chain features in type 1 diabetes. Across the study: Sorted cells from all samples, numbering approximately 100 million, were examined.

A note on this clone: Its cognate antigen is unknown.

Of the isolated RNA, all was reverse transcribed, and so the sequenced material was expressed TCRB transcripts. The method was immunoSEQ multiplex PCR; TCRdb's version includes in-frame clones alone and lacks a portion of them. The sample yields about 620,000 clones, roughly 15% seen once. Study-wide points: Insertions at VDJ junctions were less frequent in type 1 diabetes patients. These patients also deleted more nucleotides at the same junctions. A greater similarity of naive, central memory and Treg TCRB repertoires was seen among patients than among healthy donors.

One heparinised draw, averaging around 120 mL, was taken per donor. The CDR3 extends over 15 amino acids. Per the germline V gene, CDR1 is LNHNV and CDR2 is YYDKDF (reference sequence). V shed 1 base and J shed 4 bases, with 10 bases lying between them. This chain uses TRBV15 with TRBJ1-4, with D tentatively TRBD1 (6 bases). This receptor was obtained from a man between 18 and 29 years old in good health. The specimen was naive CD4+ T cells from blood. CDR3 residues: CATSRVGQINEKLFF. The CDR3 DNA reads as TGTGCCACCAGCAGAGTGGGACAAATTAATGAAAAACTGTTTTTT.